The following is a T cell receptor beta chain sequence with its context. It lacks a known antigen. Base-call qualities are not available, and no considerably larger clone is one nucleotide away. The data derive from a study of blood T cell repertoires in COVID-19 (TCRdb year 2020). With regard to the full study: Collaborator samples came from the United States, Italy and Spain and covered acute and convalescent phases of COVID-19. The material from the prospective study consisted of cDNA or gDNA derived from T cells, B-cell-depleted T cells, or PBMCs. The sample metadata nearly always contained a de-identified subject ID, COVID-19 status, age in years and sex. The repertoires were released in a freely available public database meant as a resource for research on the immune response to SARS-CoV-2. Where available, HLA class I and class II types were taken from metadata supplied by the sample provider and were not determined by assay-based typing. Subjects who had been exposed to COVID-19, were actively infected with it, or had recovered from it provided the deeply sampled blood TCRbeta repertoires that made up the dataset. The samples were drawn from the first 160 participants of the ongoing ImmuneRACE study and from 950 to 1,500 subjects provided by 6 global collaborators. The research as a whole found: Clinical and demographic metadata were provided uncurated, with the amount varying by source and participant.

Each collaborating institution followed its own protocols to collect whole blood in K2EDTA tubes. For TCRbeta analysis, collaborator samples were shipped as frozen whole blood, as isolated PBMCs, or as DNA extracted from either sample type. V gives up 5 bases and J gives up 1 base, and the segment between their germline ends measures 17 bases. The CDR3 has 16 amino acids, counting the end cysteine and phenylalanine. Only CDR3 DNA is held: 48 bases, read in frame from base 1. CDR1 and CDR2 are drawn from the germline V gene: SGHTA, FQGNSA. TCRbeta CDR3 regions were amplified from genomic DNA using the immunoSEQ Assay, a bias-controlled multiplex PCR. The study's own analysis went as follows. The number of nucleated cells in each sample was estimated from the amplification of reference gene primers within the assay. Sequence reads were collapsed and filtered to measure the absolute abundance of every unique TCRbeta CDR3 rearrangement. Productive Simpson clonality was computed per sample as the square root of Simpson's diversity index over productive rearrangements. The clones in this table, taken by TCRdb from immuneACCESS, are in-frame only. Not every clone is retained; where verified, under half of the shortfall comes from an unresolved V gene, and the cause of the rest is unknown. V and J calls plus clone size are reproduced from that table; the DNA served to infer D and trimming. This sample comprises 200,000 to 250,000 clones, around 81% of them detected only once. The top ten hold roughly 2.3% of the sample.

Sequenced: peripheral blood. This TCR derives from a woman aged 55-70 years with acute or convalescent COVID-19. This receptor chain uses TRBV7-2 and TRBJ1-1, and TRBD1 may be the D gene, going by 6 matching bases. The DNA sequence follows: TGTGCCAGCAGCCCGCGTACAGCGACAGGGAACACTGAAGCTTTCTTT. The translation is CASSPRTATGNTEAFF.